This TCR beta chain stems from a study of regulatory T cells in long-lasting Graves disease. Overall study context: The study enrolled newly diagnosed Graves' patients on antithyroid drugs under 3 months.

Arm-PCR of CDR3 regions and iRepertoire HTBI primers were the basis on which TCR beta libraries were built. TCRdb ran MiXCR on the multiplex PCR reads and lists one entry per CDR3 protein. The data contain approximately 360,000 distinct CDR3 sequences, 10% to 15% of them seen just once; the ten biggest clones take up 18%. Sample time point: newly diagnosed GD, antithyroid drugs for less than 3 months. After RNA was extracted from PBMCs, the TCR library was made from it. Roughly 8.2 milliliters of peripheral blood were drawn into EDTA tubes. The V gene lost 8 bases and the J gene lost 2 bases, with 7 bases spanning the gap. Germline CDR1 and CDR2: WSHSY and SAAADI. The CDR3 extends over 12 amino acids. The same sample was also studied in work on T cells in Graves' hyperthyroidism and ophthalmopathy. That paper states: Criteria for exclusion of patients were uncontrolled infection, other autoimmune disease, pregnancy or lactation.

The sample here was peripheral blood mononuclear cells (PBMCs), taken at new diagnosis, from a patient treated with antithyroid drugs. This clonotype originated in a woman under 30 with Graves disease. The chain joins TRBV10-2 to TRBJ1-5; D gene ambiguous. In DNA form, the CDR3 reads TGCGCCAGCGACTCGGGCAATCAGCCCCAGCATTTT. It specifies CASDSGNQPQHF.